A single sample is the source of the 9 T cell receptor beta chains below, sequenced in a study of early T cells in non-severe SARS-CoV-2 infection. TCRdb redid the calling of the 5' RACE reads with MiXCR, one entry per CDR3 protein. This sample has fewer than 120,000 distinct CDR3 sequences, with roughly an eighth found just once. The sequencing used whole blood, collected at baseline. The receptor source for this set is an adult who was a healthcare worker with PCR-confirmed SARS-CoV-2 infection or an uninfected control (not recorded which).

The chain couples TRBV28 to TRBJ2-3; 10 bases are shared with TRBD1. V gave up 2 bases and J gave up 4 bases; unmatched junction bases: 6. The CDR3 is made up of 16 amino acids. The germline CDR1 and CDR2 sequences are MDHEN and SYDVKM. This CDR3 reads CASSLPQGTGADTQYF. As DNA, the CDR3 is TGTGCCAGCAGTTTACCACAGGGGACAGGGGCAGATACGCAGTATTTT.

This clonotype was seen at least ten times. The rearrangement links TRBV20-1 to TRBJ1-1; D ambiguous. Germline-derived CDR1 and CDR2 are DFQATT and SNEGSKA (reference sequence). Trimming pared 3 bases from V and 1 base from J, leaving 9 bases between. This CDR3 is built from 13 residues. For the CDR3, the DNA is TGCAGTGCTAGCCAAAACCCGAACACTGAAGCTTTCTTT. Translation: CSASQNPNTEAFF.

The table lists this clonotype with many counts. This chain uses TRBV2 with TRBJ2-5, with a possible D match to TRBD2 (5 bases). Trimming pared 6 bases from V and 1 base from J, leaving 12 bases between. The CDR3 has 14 amino acids. CDR1 is SNHLY and CDR2 is FYNNEI in the germline V gene. CDR3 loop: CASRSSGGQETQYF. In DNA form, the CDR3 reads TGTGCCAGCAGATCCAGCGGAGGCCAAGAGACCCAGTACTTC.

In its sample, this clonotype was seen many times. The chain joins TRBV7-2 to TRBJ2-2; no clear D. V lost 5 bases, J lost 5 bases, and 6 bases lay in between. Germline CDR1 is SGHTA and CDR2 is FQGNSA. This CDR3 spans 12 amino acids. As DNA, the CDR3 is TGTGCCAGCAGCGCATTTACCGGGGAGCTGTTTTTT. As protein: CASSAFTGELFF.

This clonotype was picked up many times. The V and J genes are TRBV4-1 and TRBJ1-5; D is unclear. This CDR3 comprises 17 residues. Germline V gene data show CDR1 as MGHRA and CDR2 as YSYEKL. V gave up 4 bases and J gave up 3 bases, with 19 bases separating them. The CDR3 protein is CASSLRQTLANNQPQHF. For the CDR3, the DNA is TGCGCCAGCAGCCTAAGGCAAACGTTAGCAAACAATCAGCCCCAGCATTTT.

The chain carries TRBV4-1 and TRBJ1-5; D gene ambiguous. The V end lost 0 bases, the J end lost 3 bases, and 12 bases lay between the germline ends. This CDR3 comprises 16 residues. The germline gives CDR1 MGHRA, CDR2 YSYEKL. The DNA of the CDR3 is TGCGCCAGCAGCCAAGATTGGGGTTATACCAATCAGCCCCAGCATTTT. It codes for CASSQDWGYTNQPQHF.

The chain is built from TRBV7-3 and TRBJ2-1; tentatively, D is TRBD2 (7 bases). The V end lost 5 bases, the J end lost 4 bases, and 15 bases lay between the germline ends. Germline values: CDR1 SGHTA, CDR2 FQGTGA. The CDR3 totals 15 residues. CDR3 nucleotides: TGTGCCAGCAGCCCAGGCCGGGGGGCTTACAATGAGCAGTTCTTC. Amino acid sequence: CASSPGRGAYNEQFF.

CDR3 coding DNA: TGTGCCAGCAGCTTAAACCCCCGGGACCGACAGCAGTATTTT. Translation: CASSLNPRDRQQYF. The V gene is TRBV7-3, the J gene TRBJ2-3, with D tentatively TRBD1 or TRBD2 (5 bases each). The V and J ends lost 1 base and 11 bases respectively, with 16 bases between them. The germline V gene has CDR1 SGHTA and CDR2 FQGTGA. The CDR3 runs 14 residues.

This clonotype was picked up a small number of times. The J gene is TRBJ1-2, the V gene TRBV4-1; D possibly corresponds to TRBD1 (6 bases). CDR1 is MGHRA and CDR2 is YSYEKL in the germline V gene. V lost 4 bases and J lost 4, with 10 bases in between. This CDR3 region has 13 residues. The CDR3 loop is CASSPKQGYGYTF. The CDR3 DNA sequence: TGCGCCAGCAGCCCCAAACAGGGCTATGGCTACACCTTC.